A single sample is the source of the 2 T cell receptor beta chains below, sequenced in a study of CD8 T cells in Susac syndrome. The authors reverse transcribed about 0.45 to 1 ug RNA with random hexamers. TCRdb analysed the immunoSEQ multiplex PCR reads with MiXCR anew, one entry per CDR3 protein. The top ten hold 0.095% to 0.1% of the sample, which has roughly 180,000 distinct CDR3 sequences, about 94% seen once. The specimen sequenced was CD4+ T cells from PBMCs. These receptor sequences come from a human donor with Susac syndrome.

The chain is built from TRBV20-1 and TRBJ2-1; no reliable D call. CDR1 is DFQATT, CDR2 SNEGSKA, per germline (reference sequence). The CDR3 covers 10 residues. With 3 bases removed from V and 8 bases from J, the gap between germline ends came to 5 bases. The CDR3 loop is CSASTYEQFF. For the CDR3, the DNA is TGCAGTGCTAGCACTTATGAGCAGTTCTTC.

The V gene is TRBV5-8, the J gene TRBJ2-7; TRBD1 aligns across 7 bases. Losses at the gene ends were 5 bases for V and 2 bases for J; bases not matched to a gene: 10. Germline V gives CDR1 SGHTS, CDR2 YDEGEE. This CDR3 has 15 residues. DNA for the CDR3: TGTGCCAGCAGTCTCCGGGACAGACGACCCTACGAGCAGTACTTC. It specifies CASSLRDRRPYEQYF.